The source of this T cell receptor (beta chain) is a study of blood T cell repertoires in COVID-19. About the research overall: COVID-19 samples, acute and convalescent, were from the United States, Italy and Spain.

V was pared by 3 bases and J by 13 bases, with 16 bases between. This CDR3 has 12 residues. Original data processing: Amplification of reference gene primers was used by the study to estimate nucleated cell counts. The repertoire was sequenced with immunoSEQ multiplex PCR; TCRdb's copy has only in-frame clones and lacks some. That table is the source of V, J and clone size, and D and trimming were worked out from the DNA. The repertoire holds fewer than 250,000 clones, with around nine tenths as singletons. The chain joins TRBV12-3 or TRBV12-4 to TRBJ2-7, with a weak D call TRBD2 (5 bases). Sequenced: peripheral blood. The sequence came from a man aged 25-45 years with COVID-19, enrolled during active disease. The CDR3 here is CASSFWERTIYF. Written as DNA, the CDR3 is TGTGCCAGCAGTTTTTGGGAGCGGACCATCTACTTC.